This TCR beta chain derives from a study of shared clonotypes between healthy human individuals. The study's findings and limits: Naive subsets generally had larger estimated richness than memory subsets.

Worth noting for this clone: Antigen specificity is unknown.

This CDR3 has 16 amino acids. From germline, CDR1 is MNHEY and CDR2 SMNVEV (reference sequence). Trimming removed 8 bases at V and 0 bases at J, with 14 bases between. Sequencing was performed with immunoSEQ multiplex PCR; in TCRdb, only in-frame clones are kept and a portion is missing. The table includes around 2.1 million clones, approximately 94% detected once. Input material: naive CD4+ T cells sorted from blood. Subset noted: CD45RA+ positively selected. This TCR was sampled from a man between 18 and 29 years old in good health. V usage is TRBV27 and J usage is TRBJ1-6; D perhaps matches TRBD1 (5 bases). The CDR3 spells CASGGGLSSYNSPLHF. The CDR3 DNA reads as TGTGCCAGCGGGGGAGGTTTGAGCTCCTATAATTCACCCCTCCACTTT.